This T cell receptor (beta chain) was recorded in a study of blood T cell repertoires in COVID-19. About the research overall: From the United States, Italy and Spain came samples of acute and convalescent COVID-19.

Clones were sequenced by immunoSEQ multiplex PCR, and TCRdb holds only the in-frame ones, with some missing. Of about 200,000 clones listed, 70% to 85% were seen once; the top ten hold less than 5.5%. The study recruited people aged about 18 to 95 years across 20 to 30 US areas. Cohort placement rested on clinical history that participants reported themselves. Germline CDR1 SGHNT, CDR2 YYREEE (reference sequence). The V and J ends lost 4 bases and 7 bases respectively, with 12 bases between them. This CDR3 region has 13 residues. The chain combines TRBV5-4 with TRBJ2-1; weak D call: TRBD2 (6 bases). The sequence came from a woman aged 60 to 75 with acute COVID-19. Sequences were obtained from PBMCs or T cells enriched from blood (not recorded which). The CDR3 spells CASSAGRRNEQFF. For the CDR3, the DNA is TGTGCCAGCAGCGCGGGACGGCGTAATGAGCAGTTCTTC.